This entry lists 8 T cell receptor beta chains sequenced from one sample in a study of T cell repertoires in cytomegalovirus infection. Their antigens remain unidentified. TCRdb re-called the reads through MiXCR, storing one row per CDR3 protein. The sample includes approximately 270,000 distinct CDR3 sequences, less than 25% seen only once; the top ten take approximately 19%. This specimen consisted of cultured PBMCs, obtained from culture after CMV antigen stimulation. The receptors here all came from a human donor in good health (CMV status not recorded). Some clones in this sample may be carry-over from other donors' samples.

This clonotype has at least ten counts. The CDR3 sequence: CASRNSGSSYEQYF. The CDR3, as DNA: TGTGCCAGCAGAAATAGCGGGAGTTCCTACGAGCAGTACTTC. The V gene is TRBV6-2 or TRBV6-3, the J gene TRBJ2-7, with 9 nucleotides matching TRBD2. Per germline, CDR1 MNHEY and CDR2 SVGEGT. The CDR3 sequence is 14 residues long. The J segment lost 1 base and the V segment lost 6 bases, leaving 4 bases of the junction unmatched.

The sample holds a few counts of this clonotype. The rearrangement joins TRBV4-1 to TRBJ2-2; TRBD1 aligns across 8 bases. Germline trimming cut 4 bases from V and 4 bases from J; bases unmatched to any gene: 2. Looked up from germline, CDR1 is MGHRA and CDR2 is YSYEKL. This CDR3 is built from 14 residues. Here the CDR3 DNA reads TGCGCCAGCAGCCCGGACAGGGCCACCGGGGAGCTGTTTTTT. Amino acid sequence: CASSPDRATGELFF.

The chain carries TRBV28 and TRBJ1-1; unclear D gene. Per the germline V gene, CDR1 is MDHEN and CDR2 is SYDVKM. The CDR3 runs to 13 residues. V shed 6 bases and J shed 0 bases, with 8 bases lying between them. The CDR3 nucleotides read TGTGCCAGCAGCAAACCCGTGAACACTGAAGCTTTCTTT. As protein: CASSKPVNTEAFF.

This sequence joins TRBV20-1 and TRBJ2-1, with 11 bases matching TRBD2. This CDR3 has 15 amino acids. The germline V gene encodes CDR1 DFQATT and CDR2 SNEGSKA (reference sequence). Trimming cost V 3 bases and J 4 bases; bases outside gene matches: 5. For the CDR3, the DNA is TGCAGTGCTAGTGATCTAGCGGGAGGATACAATGAGCAGTTCTTC. Translated, it gives CSASDLAGGYNEQFF.

This clonotype appeared many times. The chain links TRBV7-2 to TRBJ1-5, with 9 nucleotides matching TRBD1. V shed 7 bases and J 2 bases; nucleotides not matched to a gene: 12. CDR3 length: 17 amino acids. The germline CDR1 and CDR2 sequences are SGHTA and FQGNSA. The CDR3: CASTPGQGTWGNQPQHF. DNA of the CDR3: TGTGCCAGCACCCCCGGACAGGGGACCTGGGGCAATCAGCCCCAGCATTTT.

To note about this clonotype: A much larger clone is a single base away; this may be a read error. The chain is built from TRBV7-9 and TRBJ2-5; TRBD2 matches at 13 bases. The CDR3 loop spans 15 amino acids. In germline, CDR1 is SEHNR, CDR2 FQNEAQ (reference sequence). J lost 6 bases, V lost 6 bases, and 7 bases had no gene match. CDR3 nucleotides: TGTGCCAGCAGACCGGGACTAGCGGGAACAAAGACCCAGTACTTC. This translates into CASRPGLAGTKTQYF.

The table lists this clonotype with a few counts. The DNA for the CDR3 is TGCGCCAGCAGCTTCGCCGGACAGGGGGCTTACCCAGGTATCCAGAAGACCCAGTACTTC. Its protein is CASSFAGQGAYPGIQKTQYF. V and J are TRBV5-1 and TRBJ2-5, with 11 bases identical to TRBD1. The germline gives CDR1 SGHRS, CDR2 YFSETQ. Germline trimming cut 2 bases from V and 6 bases from J; bases unmatched to any gene: 21. This CDR3 comprises 20 residues.

There are many counts of this clonotype. This chain joins TRBV7-9 and TRBJ2-1; D is perhaps TRBD2 (5 bases). The CDR3 contains 17 residues. V shed 5 bases and J shed 0 bases, with 17 bases lying between them. The germline CDR1 and CDR2 sequences are SEHNR and FQNEAQ (reference sequence). CDR3 sequence (DNA): TGTGCCAGCAGCCCCCCAGGACTTGCCTACTCCTACAATGAGCAGTTCTTC. This gives the protein CASSPPGLAYSYNEQFF. Full variable domain (outside the CDR3, taken from reference TRBV7-9 and TRBJ2-1): DTGVSQNPRHKITKRGQNVTFRCDPISEHNRLYWYRQTLGQGPEFLTYFQNEAQLEKSRLLSDRFSAERPKGSFSTLEIQRTEQGDSAMYLCASSPPGLAYSYNEQFFGPGTRLTVL.